The rows below give T cell receptor beta chains drawn from one sample of a study of glioma-infiltrating T cells after dendritic cell vaccination. Here immunoSEQ multiplex PCR was the method, and the copy in TCRdb shows in-frame clones only, minus some. The repertoire has 80,000 to 100,000 clones, 75% to 85% of them found once; the top ten carry around 5.9%. Material: blood, obtained before dendritic cell vaccination. The source is a human donor with glioblastoma. Both conserved end residues are part of each CDR3. The D gene is left open where the match is weak.

j_call v_call d_call cdr3_aa
TRBJ1-2 TRBV7-8 NA CASSLRRTQGTNYGYTF
TRBJ2-3 TRBV5-1 TRBD2 CASSPTTSGGADTQYF
TRBJ1-4 TRBV5-1 NA CASSLGAGQLGGNEKLFF
TRBJ1-1 TRBV19 TRBD1 CASSSGQTGTEAFF
TRBJ1-1 TRBV19 NA CASSTRENTEAFF
TRBJ2-1 TRBV7-3 TRBD2 CASSSSSGGAYNEQFF
TRBJ1-5 TRBV28 TRBD1 CATCDRVQEPQHF
TRBJ2-3 TRBV5-6 TRBD2 CASSFLAGVDTQYF
TRBJ1-2 TRBV27 NA CASKTGLGKGYTF
TRBJ1-2 TRBV5-1 TRBD1 CASSLGPDRGRDGYTF
TRBJ1-1 TRBV20-1 NA CSPPMNTEAFF
TRBJ2-1 TRBV18 TRBD2 CASSPQRELNEQFF
TRBJ1-3 TRBV7-9 NA CASSWGAGPGGNTIYF
TRBJ2-7 TRBV30 TRBD2 CAWGENRGGLVREQYF
TRBJ2-7 TRBV5-4 TRBD1 CASSLRDRSYEQYF
TRBJ1-1 TRBV11-3 NA CASSLGGHTEAFF
TRBJ2-1 TRBV5-4 TRBD2 CASSSGLAGGQGEQFF
TRBJ2-3 TRBV18 NA CASSPRGVSADTQYF
TRBJ2-1 TRBV2 TRBD2 CASRAPGLVGDEQFF
TRBJ2-1 TRBV7-9 TRBD1 CASSQGQPDNEQFF
TRBJ2-1 TRBV30 NA CAWIGGLTYNEQFF
TRBJ2-3 TRBV5-1 NA CASSYPGSTQYF
TRBJ1-2 TRBV7-3 NA CASSQAPGHNDGYTF
TRBJ1-3 TRBV18 TRBD1 CASSPRNTRGDTIYF
TRBJ1-6 TRBV19 TRBD1 CATSLDRGSYNSPLHF
TRBJ1-5 TRBV5-6 NA CASSSGLYSNQPQHF
TRBJ1-6 TRBV5-4 NA CASRQGAISSSPLHF
TRBJ2-7 TRBV28 NA CASSSPAGNSYEQYF
TRBJ2-6 TRBV13 NA CASSRSSGANVLTF
TRBJ2-7 TRBV18 TRBD2 CASSPGSTSGYEQYF
TRBJ2-3 TRBV10-2 TRBD2 CASSVLSGGAGGGDTQYF
TRBJ2-5 TRBV5-4 TRBD2 CASSLKGTSGRIKETQYF
TRBJ1-1 TRBV6-5 NA CASSYESTMNTEAFF
TRBJ1-2 TRBV28 TRBD1 CASSLTGQFNYGYTF
TRBJ1-1 TRBV30 NA CAWEAGVLVNTEAFF
TRBJ2-7 TRBV6-5 NA CASRTGGQYEQYF
TRBJ2-5 TRBV5-1 NA CASSLAADSASSGTQYF
TRBJ2-1 TRBV5-4 NA CASSLSAVTYNEQFF
TRBJ2-1 TRBV6-5 NA CASSSASYSYNEQFF
TRBJ1-1 TRBV6-1 NA CASSAGGVFEAFF
TRBJ2-7 TRBV6-5 TRBD2 CASAAGGAYEQYF
TRBJ1-2 TRBV5-1 NA CASRSSRPGYTF
TRBJ2-1 TRBV10-3 TRBD2 CAISKDRNWLAGSYNEQFF
TRBJ2-2 TRBV10-3 NA CAISYDRAPNTGELFF
TRBJ1-1 TRBV6-5 NA CASNRVMNTEAFF
TRBJ1-1 TRBV7-6 TRBD1 CASSLAQGVVAFF
NA TRBV5-1 TRBD1 CASSLQGDEQYF
TRBJ1-4 TRBV19 TRBD1 CASSSQGATNEKLFF
TRBJ1-2 TRBV27 NA CASSYGGGGGYTF
TRBJ1-2 TRBV7-9 NA CASSSRDTYGYTF
TRBJ1-1 TRBV19 TRBD1 CASSIDPDRGTFF
TRBJ2-7 TRBV9 NA CASSVGWEAGEQYF
TRBJ2-3 TRBV27 TRBD1 CASSPGGRGFTDTQYF